The T cell receptor beta chain described here comes from a study of cytomegalovirus exposure and HLA in healthy donors. Overall study: Among 350 to 500 genotyped donors, about 85% fell in the Caucasian-associated ancestry cluster. Whole-study results and caveats: Cytomegalovirus-associated TCR beta chains were listed, numbering 150 to 200. CMV serostatus was the only recorded immune exposure for donors.

The germline gives CDR1 MNHEY, CDR2 SVGAGI. V dropped 9 bases and J dropped 10 bases, with 21 bases sitting between them. This CDR3 is built from 13 residues. Notes on this clone: Its antigen is unknown.

In the PCR, 60 Vbeta and 13 Jbeta primers were used. Using immunoSEQ multiplex PCR, the repertoire was profiled, and TCRdb retains in-frame clones only, with some absent. The sample holds some 140,000 clones, about 76% seen once. The sample taken for sequencing was PBMCs. The TCR sequence derives from a man aged 25 to 40 in good health and CMV-seropositive. V usage is TRBV6-5 and J usage is TRBJ1-2; D remains ambiguous. CDR3 amino acids: CASTPWAGRAYTF. The CDR3, as DNA: TGTGCCAGTACCCCGTGGGCAGGCCGTGCCTACACCTTC.